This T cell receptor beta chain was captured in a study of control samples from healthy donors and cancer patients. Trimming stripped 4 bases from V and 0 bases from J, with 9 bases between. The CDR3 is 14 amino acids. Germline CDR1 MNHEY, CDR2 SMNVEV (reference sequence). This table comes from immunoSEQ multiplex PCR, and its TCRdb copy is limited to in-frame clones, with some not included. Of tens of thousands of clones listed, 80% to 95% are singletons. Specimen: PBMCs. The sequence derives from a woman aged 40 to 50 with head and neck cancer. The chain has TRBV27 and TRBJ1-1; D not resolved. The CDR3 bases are TGTGCCAGCAGTTCTAACAAGTTGAACACTGAAGCTTTCTTT. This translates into CASSSNKLNTEAFF.